In this sample, the clone carrying this T cell receptor (beta chain) turned up a few times. Its antigen is unidentified. The data are from a study of blood T cells in healthy people across ages. Notes on the study in general: PBMC samples, being unsorted, prevented any conclusive comparison of naive and antigen-experienced cells. When set beside aged donors, long-lived donors presented more naive CD4+ cells and higher diversity.

Then a second PCR, running roughly 7 to 11 cycles, was carried out with a sample-barcoded 5' primer and a J-beta primer mix. Each of the samples gave a minimum of 3 million paired-end reads that contained CDR3. TCRdb passed the 5' RACE reads through MiXCR, listing each CDR3 protein once. Of around 780,000 distinct CDR3 sequences in the sample, around 24% were seen once. V was pared by 3 bases and J by 6 bases, with 5 bases between. The CDR3 totals 11 residues. The germline V gene encodes CDR1 DFQATT and CDR2 SNEGSKA (reference sequence). These data are also associated with another study on T cells of mothers and their children.

The rearrangement uses TRBV20-1 and TRBJ1-4; D is ambiguous. This clonotype was sampled from a boy aged 10-17 years in good health. The material sequenced was blood. CDR3 protein: CSAREDEKLFF. Here the CDR3 DNA reads TGCAGTGCTAGGGAGGATGAAAAACTGTTTTTT.